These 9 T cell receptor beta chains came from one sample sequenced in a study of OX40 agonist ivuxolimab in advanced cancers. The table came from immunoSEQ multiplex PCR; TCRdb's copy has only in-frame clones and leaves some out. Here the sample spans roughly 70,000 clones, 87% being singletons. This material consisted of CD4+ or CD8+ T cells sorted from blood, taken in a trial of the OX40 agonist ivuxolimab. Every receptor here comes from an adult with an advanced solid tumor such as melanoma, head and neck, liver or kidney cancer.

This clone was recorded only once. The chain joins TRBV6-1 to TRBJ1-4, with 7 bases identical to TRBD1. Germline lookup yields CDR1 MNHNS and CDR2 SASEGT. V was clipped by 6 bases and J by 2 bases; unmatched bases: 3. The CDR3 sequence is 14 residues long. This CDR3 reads CASRLQGTNEKLFF. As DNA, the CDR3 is TGTGCCAGCAGATTACAGGGGACTAATGAAAAACTGTTTTTT.

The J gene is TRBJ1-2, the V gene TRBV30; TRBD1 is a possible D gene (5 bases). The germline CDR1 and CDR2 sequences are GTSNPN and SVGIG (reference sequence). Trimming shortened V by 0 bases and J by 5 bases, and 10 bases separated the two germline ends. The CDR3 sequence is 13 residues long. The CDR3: CAWSVLGGYGYTF. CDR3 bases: TGTGCCTGGAGTGTACTGGGGGGGTATGGCTACACCTTC. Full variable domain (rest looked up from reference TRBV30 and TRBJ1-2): SQTIHQWPATLVQPVGSPLSLECTVEGTSNPNLYWYRQAAGRGLQLLFYSVGIGQISSEVPQNLSASRPQDRQFILSSKKLLLSDSGFYLCAWSVLGGYGYTFGSGTRLTVV.

CDR3 sequence reads: CASVGHSLEVWYEQYF. In DNA, the CDR3 is TGTGCCAGCGTGGGCCACAGCTTGGAGGTGTGGTACGAGCAGTACTTC. This rearrangement joins TRBV28 to TRBJ2-7; maybe TRBD2 (5 bases). The CDR3 contains 16 residues. Germline assignment: CDR1 MDHEN and CDR2 SYDVKM. V gave up 8 bases and J gave up 4 bases, with 24 bases separating them.

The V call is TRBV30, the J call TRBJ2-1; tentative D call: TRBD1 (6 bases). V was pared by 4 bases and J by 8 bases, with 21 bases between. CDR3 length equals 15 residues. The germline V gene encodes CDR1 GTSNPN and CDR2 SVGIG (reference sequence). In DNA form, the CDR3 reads TGTGCCTGGACTCGGTGGGGTGGACAGATCGATGAGCAGTTCTTC. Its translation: CAWTRWGGQIDEQFF.

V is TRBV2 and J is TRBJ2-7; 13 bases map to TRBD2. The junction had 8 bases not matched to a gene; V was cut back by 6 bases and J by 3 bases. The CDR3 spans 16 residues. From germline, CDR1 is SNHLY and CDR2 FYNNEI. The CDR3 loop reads CASRQIGTSGDYEQYF. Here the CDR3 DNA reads TGTGCCAGCAGACAAATAGGGACTAGCGGGGACTACGAGCAGTACTTC.

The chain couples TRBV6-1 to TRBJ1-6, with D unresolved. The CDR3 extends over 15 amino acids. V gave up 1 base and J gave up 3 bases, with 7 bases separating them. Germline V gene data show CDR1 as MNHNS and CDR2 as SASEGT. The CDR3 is CASSEGYIYNSPLHF. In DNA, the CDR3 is TGTGCCAGCAGTGAAGGGTACATCTATAATTCACCCCTCCACTTT.

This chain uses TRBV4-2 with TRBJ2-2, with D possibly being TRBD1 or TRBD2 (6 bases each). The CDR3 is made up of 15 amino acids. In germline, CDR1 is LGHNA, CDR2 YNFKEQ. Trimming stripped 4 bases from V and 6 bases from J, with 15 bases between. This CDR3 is CASSRAGTMAGELFF. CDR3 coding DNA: TGTGCCAGCAGCCGGGCGGGGACAATGGCCGGGGAGCTGTTTTTT.

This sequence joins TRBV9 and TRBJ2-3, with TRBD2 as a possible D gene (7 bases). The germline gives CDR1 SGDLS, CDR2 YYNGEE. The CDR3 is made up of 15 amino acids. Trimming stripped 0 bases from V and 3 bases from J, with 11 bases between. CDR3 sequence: CASSVAGRGTDTQYF. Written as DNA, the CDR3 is TGTGCCAGCAGCGTAGCGGGGAGGGGGACAGATACGCAGTATTTT.

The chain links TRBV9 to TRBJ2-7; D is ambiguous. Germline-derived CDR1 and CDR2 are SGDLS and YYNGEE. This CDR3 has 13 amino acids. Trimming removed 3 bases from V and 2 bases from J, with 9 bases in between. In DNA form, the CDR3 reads TGTGCCAGCAGCGCCGGGCCACCCTACGAGCAGTACTTC. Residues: CASSAGPPYEQYF.